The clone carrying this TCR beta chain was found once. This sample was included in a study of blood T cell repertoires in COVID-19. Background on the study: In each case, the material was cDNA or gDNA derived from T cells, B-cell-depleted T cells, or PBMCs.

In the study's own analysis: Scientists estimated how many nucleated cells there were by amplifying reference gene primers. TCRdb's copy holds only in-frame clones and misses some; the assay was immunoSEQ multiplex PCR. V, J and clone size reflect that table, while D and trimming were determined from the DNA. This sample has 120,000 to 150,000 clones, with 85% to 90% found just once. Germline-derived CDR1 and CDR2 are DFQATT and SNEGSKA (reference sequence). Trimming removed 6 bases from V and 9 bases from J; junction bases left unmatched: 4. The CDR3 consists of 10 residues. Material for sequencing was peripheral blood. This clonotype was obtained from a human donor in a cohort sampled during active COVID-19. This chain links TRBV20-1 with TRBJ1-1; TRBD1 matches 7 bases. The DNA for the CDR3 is TGCAGTGCCCTACAGGGGAAAGCTTTCTTT. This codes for CSALQGKAFF.